A single sample is the source of the 21 T cell receptor beta chains below, sequenced in a study of T cells in narcolepsy. Profiling relied on immunoSEQ multiplex PCR, and the TCRdb table lists in-frame clones only, not all of them. The sample carries more than 30,000 clones, over 80% recorded once. The specimen sequenced was memory (CD45RA-) CD4+ T cells from blood. The source is a human donor in good health.

This chain uses TRBV28 with TRBJ1-5; TRBD1 matches 7 bases. J gave up 3 bases and V 7 bases, and 9 bases lay outside the gene matches. CDR1 MDHEN and CDR2 SYDVKM come from the germline V gene. CDR3 size: 15 residues. As DNA, the CDR3 is TGTGCCAGCACCGAACAGGGGAGGTTCAATCAGCCCCAGCATTTT. This encodes CASTEQGRFNQPQHF.

This clone is a singleton in its sample. This sequence joins TRBV5-6 and TRBJ1-1; 7 bases line up with TRBD1. There are 14 residues in the CDR3. The V gene's germline CDR1 is SGHDT and CDR2 YYEEEE. The V segment lost 4 bases and the J segment 6 bases; nucleotides outside the gene matches: 9. CDR3 coding DNA: TGTGCCAGCAGCCTAATATCAGGGGGACCTGAAGCTTTCTTT. As protein: CASSLISGGPEAFF.

V and J are TRBV25-1 and TRBJ2-5; D not certain. The CDR3 has 14 amino acids. Germline V gene data show CDR1 as MGHDK and CDR2 as SYGVNS. V lost 5 bases, J lost 5 bases, and 15 bases lay in between. This chain's CDR3 is CASSPISVGETQYF. The CDR3 coding sequence is TGTGCCAGCAGTCCCATATCGGTCGGGGAGACCCAGTACTTC.

V and J are TRBV5-4 and TRBJ1-6, with 10 bases that match TRBD1. This CDR3 contains 16 residues. V dropped 2 bases and J dropped 8; count of bases not matched to a gene: 7. Germline V CDR1 and CDR2: SGHNT, YYREEE (reference sequence). The CDR3 here is CASSFPGTGEDSPLHF. The CDR3 DNA follows: TGTGCCAGCAGCTTCCCCGGGACAGGGGAGGATTCACCCCTCCACTTT.

The chain joins TRBV6-5 to TRBJ1-3, with D unresolved. V lost 6 bases and J lost 0, with 9 bases in between. This CDR3 has 14 amino acids. Germline CDR1 MNHEY, CDR2 SVGAGI. The CDR3 DNA follows: TGTGCCAGCAGCCCCCGCAACTCTGGAAACACCATATATTTT. Amino acid sequence: CASSPRNSGNTIYF.

This chain links TRBV11-3 with TRBJ2-1; a weak D match, TRBD2 (6 bases). Germline V gene lookup returns CDR1 SGHNT and CDR2 YENEEA. The V end lost 5 bases, the J end lost 6 bases, and 11 bases lay between the germline ends. The length of the CDR3 is 13 residues. CDR3 protein: CASSRGGINEQFF. For the CDR3, the DNA is TGTGCCAGCAGCCGGGGAGGCATCAATGAGCAGTTCTTC.

On this clone: Within the sample, other DNA sequences also encode this same CDR3. This rearrangement joins TRBV19 to TRBJ2-7; TRBD1 might be the D (6 bases). CDR1 is LNHDA, CDR2 SQIVND, per germline (reference sequence). The CDR3 runs 17 residues. Deletions cut 5 bases from V and 0 bases from J, with 20 bases between. CDR3 region: CASSASTRTDYSYEQYF. In nucleotides, the CDR3 is TGTGCCAGTAGTGCGTCCACCCGGACAGATTACTCCTACGAGCAGTACTTC. Looking up the rest from reference TRBV19 and TRBJ2-7 gives the full variable domain: DGGITQSPKYLFRKEGQNVTLSCEQNLNHDAMYWYRQDPGQGLRLIYYSQIVNDFQKGDIAEGYSVSREKKESFPLTVTSAQKNPTAFYLCASSASTRTDYSYEQYFGPGTRLTVT.

The chain couples TRBV2 to TRBJ2-3; possibly TRBD2 for D (5 bases). Germline V gives CDR1 SNHLY, CDR2 FYNNEI. V lost 7 bases, J lost 4 bases, and 12 bases lay in between. CDR3 length equals 13 residues. The CDR3 DNA sequence: TGTGCCAGCATTAGCGCAAAGGCAGATACGCAGTATTTT. Translating gives CASISAKADTQYF.

The chain is built from TRBV7-9 and TRBJ1-3; D not certain. Trimming took off 6 bases at V and 4 bases at J, with 13 bases between the two ends. This CDR3 contains 14 residues. Germline V gene sequence: CDR1 SEHNR, CDR2 FQNEAQ (reference sequence). CDR3 in DNA: TGTGCCAGCAGACACTATTTAGGAGGAAACACCATATATTTT. Translated, it gives CASRHYLGGNTIYF.

Only one count was recorded for this clone. The J gene is TRBJ2-1, the V gene TRBV18, with D perhaps matching TRBD2 (6 bases). Trimming removed 6 bases from V and 6 bases from J, with 15 bases in between. Per germline, CDR1 KGHSH and CDR2 LQKENI. The CDR3 is made up of 14 amino acids. CDR3 DNA sequence: TGTGCCAGCTCTCCTCTCCCCGGGGGCAATGAGCAGTTCTTC. Translating gives CASSPLPGGNEQFF. Drawing the rest from reference TRBV18 and TRBJ2-1, the complete variable domain is NAGVMQNPRHLVRRRGQEARLRCSPMKGHSHVYWYRQLPEEGLKFMVYLQKENIIDESGMPKERFSAEFPKEGPSILRIQQVVRGDSAAYFCASSPLPGGNEQFFGPGTRLTVL.

The chain has TRBV5-1 and TRBJ1-2; D gene uncertain. Germline V CDR1 and CDR2: SGHRS, YFSETQ. V was pared by 4 bases and J by 2 bases, with 12 bases between. CDR3 length: 14 amino acids. The CDR3 nucleotides are TGCGCCAGCAGCCTGGGGATGGGAAACTATGGCTACACCTTC. Translating gives CASSLGMGNYGYTF.

The chain employs TRBV2 and TRBJ1-2; weak D call: TRBD1 (6 bases). CDR1 SNHLY and CDR2 FYNNEI come from the germline V gene. The CDR3 has 15 amino acids. Trimming removed 6 bases at V and 8 bases at J, with 22 bases between. The CDR3 reads CASSIDTGQFRGYTF. The CDR3 coding sequence is TGTGCCAGCAGCATAGACACGGGACAATTCAGGGGCTACACCTTC.

V usage is TRBV19 and J usage is TRBJ2-1; 8 positions match TRBD2. Per germline, CDR1 LNHDA and CDR2 SQIVND (reference sequence). Trimming removed 7 bases from V and 7 bases from J; junction bases left unmatched: 15. The CDR3 extends over 16 amino acids. The CDR3 loop is CASTSGGQPRANEQFF. In DNA, the CDR3 is TGTGCCAGTACCAGCGGGGGTCAACCTAGGGCGAATGAGCAGTTCTTC. Drawing the rest from reference TRBV19 and TRBJ2-1, the complete variable domain is DGGITQSPKYLFRKEGQNVTLSCEQNLNHDAMYWYRQDPGQGLRLIYYSQIVNDFQKGDIAEGYSVSREKKESFPLTVTSAQKNPTAFYLCASTSGGQPRANEQFFGPGTRLTVL.

A few counts support this clone. The chain employs TRBV15 and TRBJ2-3; 11 nucleotides match TRBD1. CDR1 and CDR2 (germline): LNHNV, YYDKDF (reference sequence). With 3 bases clipped from V and 4 bases from J, the junction kept 3 bases outside the gene matches. The CDR3 has 15 amino acids. Here the CDR3 reads CATSRGTGGADTQYF. Here the CDR3 DNA reads TGTGCCACCAGCAGGGGGACAGGGGGGGCAGATACGCAGTATTTT.

This rearrangement joins TRBV5-1 to TRBJ2-3; no definite D call. In germline, CDR1 is SGHRS, CDR2 YFSETQ. The CDR3 covers 14 residues. Trimming shortened V by 0 bases and J by 2 bases, and 7 bases separated the two germline ends. For the CDR3, the DNA is TGCGCCAGCAGCTTGGAGACCATCACAGATACGCAGTATTTT. Translated: CASSLETITDTQYF. Variable domain in full (rest from reference TRBV5-1 and TRBJ2-3): KAGVTQTPRYLIKTRGQQVTLSCSPISGHRSVSWYQQTPGQGLQFLFEYFSETQRNKGNFPGRFSGRQFSNSRSEMNVSTLELGDSALYLCASSLETITDTQYFGPGTRLTVL.

This clone has only a few counts. Here the CDR3 reads CASSFNGVKANTGELFF. The CDR3 nucleotides are TGTGCCAGCAGCTTCAATGGGGTGAAAGCGAACACCGGGGAGCTGTTTTTT. The V gene is TRBV5-4, the J gene TRBJ2-2; no reliable D call. The CDR3 spans 17 residues. In germline, CDR1 is SGHNT, CDR2 YYREEE (reference sequence). V shed 2 bases and J shed 0 bases, with 14 bases lying between them.

The chain has TRBV11-2 and TRBJ1-2; D ambiguous. Trimming left V 6 bases short and J 2 bases short, with 19 bases between. Per the germline V gene, CDR1 is SGHAT and CDR2 is FQNNGV. CDR3 length: 16 residues. Here the CDR3 reads CASRSLRESLNYGYTF. CDR3 nucleotide sequence: TGTGCCAGCAGGTCATTGAGGGAGTCATTGAACTATGGCTACACCTTC.

This chain joins TRBV5-4 and TRBJ1-1, with D perhaps TRBD1 (5 bases). Germline assignment: CDR1 SGHNT and CDR2 YYREEE (reference sequence). Trimming left V 6 bases short and J 3 bases short, with 15 bases between. The CDR3 length is 14 residues. CDR3 sequence (DNA): TGTGCCAGCATGTATAGGGGATTGGACACTGAAGCTTTCTTT. This sequence encodes CASMYRGLDTEAFF.

The rearrangement joins TRBV12-5 to TRBJ2-1; 9 bases agree with TRBD2. The CDR3 is made up of 16 amino acids. The J segment lost 8 bases and the V segment lost 0 bases, leaving 8 bases of the junction unmatched. CDR1 LGHNT and CDR2 FRNRAP come from the germline V gene. The CDR3 DNA reads as TGTGCTAGTGGTTTGGTAATCCTAGCGGGGTTGGATGAGCAGTTCTTC. Encoded protein: CASGLVILAGLDEQFF.

V and J are TRBV11-2 and TRBJ1-2; D uncertain. The CDR3 is made up of 16 amino acids. The V and J ends lost 5 bases and 2 bases respectively, with 18 bases between them. Germline loops: CDR1 SGHAT, CDR2 FQNNGV. For the CDR3, the DNA is TGTGCCAGCAGCCCCCTTGGTTCTATCGGGAACTATGGCTACACCTTC. Protein sequence: CASSPLGSIGNYGYTF. The entire variable domain, with the rest obtained from reference TRBV11-2 and TRBJ1-2, is as follows: EAGVAQSPRYKIIEKRQSVAFWCNPISGHATLYWYQQILGQGPKLLIQFQNNGVVDDSQLPKDRFSAERLKGVDSTLKIQPAKLEDSAVYLCASSPLGSIGNYGYTFGSGTRLTVV.

This chain links TRBV7-9 with TRBJ2-1, with 10 bases matching TRBD2. Losses at the gene ends were 5 bases for V and 4 bases for J; bases not matched to a gene: 5. CDR3 length: 15 residues. CDR1 and CDR2 (germline): SEHNR, FQNEAQ (reference sequence). For the CDR3, the DNA is TGTGCCAGCAGCGCTACTAGCGGGGAATACAATGAGCAGTTCTTC. It yields the protein CASSATSGEYNEQFF.